The rows below give T cell receptor beta chains drawn from one sample of a study of T cells after yellow fever vaccination. MiXCR, applied by TCRdb to the 5' RACE reads, yields one record per CDR3 protein. The sample consists of about 350,000 distinct CDR3 sequences, 4.1% of them appearing once. The specimen was PBMCs, collected 5 days after the yellow fever booster vaccination. The receptors shown here come from a man aged 18 to 35 who received the YFV17D yellow fever vaccine. Each CDR3 is given with its conserved first and last residue. Clone size, where shown, is once, few, many, or a class for clones that have expanded.

clone_size j_call v_call cdr3_aa
NA TRBJ1-2 TRBV6-2/TRBV6-3 CASSTRWVKDYGYTF
many TRBJ1-3 TRBV7-8 CASSLYQGEGGNTIYF
NA TRBJ1-1 TRBV5-1 CASRIGGRTEAFF
few TRBJ1-5 TRBV7-2 CASSSQSRQPQHF
NA TRBJ1-1 TRBV10-3 CAISDPGTEAFF
NA TRBJ1-2 TRBV28 CASSFLPRDRGLGYTF
NA TRBJ1-1 TRBV7-6 CASSAGQGATTEAFF
many TRBJ2-7 TRBV7-9 CASSLEVTSWGEQYF
many TRBJ2-2 TRBV6-1 CASSELKYPNTGELFF
few TRBJ1-5 TRBV30 CAWSDGQPQHF
few TRBJ2-1 TRBV5-1 CASSLLQLSYNEQFF
few TRBJ2-1 TRBV6-5 CASSYGQGLREQFF
few TRBJ1-1 TRBV4-3 CASSQGPTGETEAFF
NA TRBJ2-7 TRBV13 CASSSDRVEQYF
few TRBJ1-6 TRBV5-6 CASSLSWGGYSPLHF
many TRBJ2-1 TRBV5-6 CASSSPSGGYNEQFF
NA TRBJ2-3 TRBV30 CAGRLSGGNLNTQYF
NA TRBJ1-2 TRBV7-9 CASSWKGPDHGYTF
NA TRBJ2-3 TRBV24-1 CATTETGGPGDTQYF
many TRBJ2-5 TRBV5-1 CASSLEGQLETQYF
few TRBJ1-1 TRBV6-5 CASSYSIPPTEAFF
NA TRBJ2-4 TRBV28 CASSGRDTEAKNIQYF
NA TRBJ1-5 TRBV18 CASSPRTGTDSNSNQPQHF
many TRBJ2-1 TRBV4-3 CASSQERGSDEQFF
few TRBJ2-5 TRBV6-5 CASSFSAGTGVAQYF
few TRBJ2-5 TRBV29-1 CSTLRASGVETQYF
NA TRBJ2-2 TRBV28 CALAGTNTGELFF
few TRBJ2-5 TRBV6-5 CASSPDPPWNQETQYF
many TRBJ2-2 TRBV5-1 CASSRGILTGELFF
many TRBJ2-1 TRBV12-3/TRBV12-4 CASSTGQSSYNEQFF
NA TRBJ2-5 TRBV12-3/TRBV12-4 CASSSDGTGGTQYF
NA TRBJ2-7 TRBV7-2 CASSLRRGRYEQYF
many TRBJ2-6 TRBV7-3 CASSLIGTSNSGANVLTF
many TRBJ1-3 TRBV12-3/TRBV12-4 CASTPRGRGNTIYF
few TRBJ2-7 TRBV4-1 CASSQDLGPAGEQYF
NA TRBJ1-2 TRBV7-8 CASSERTGGGYTF
NA TRBJ2-5 TRBV7-2 CASSLAGGNGYQETQYF
NA TRBJ2-5 TRBV28 CASSPRGGSQETQYF
NA TRBJ2-3 TRBV2 CATGHPPTDTQYF
NA TRBJ2-5 TRBV5-5 CASIRQGLPQETQYF
NA TRBJ2-1 TRBV7-9 CASVVSGTDNEQFF
many TRBJ1-1 TRBV2 CASSYLENTEAFF
many TRBJ1-5 TRBV18 CASSPPDRVGPQHF
few TRBJ2-5 TRBV10-1 CASSESGGETQYF
many TRBJ2-2 TRBV7-9 CASSSGLAGVWTGELFF
NA TRBJ1-1 TRBV20-1 CSAPGAGNVETEAFF
many TRBJ2-7 TRBV5-1 CASSSQGDEQYF
NA TRBJ2-1 TRBV3-1 CASSQNIPGDNEQFF
few TRBJ1-2 TRBV5-5 CASSRFSGEDYTF
many TRBJ2-2 TRBV9 CASSVRQGATGELFF
few TRBJ1-6 TRBV6-1 CASDPGTVYNSPLHF
NA TRBJ1-1 TRBV19 CASRKKNEAFF
many TRBJ2-3 TRBV4-2 CASSGGGELDTQYF
few TRBJ2-2 TRBV27 CASTLRRPNTGELFF
few TRBJ2-7 TRBV10-2 CATWTGVEQYF
many TRBJ1-2 TRBV3-1 CASSLDRGMSGYTF